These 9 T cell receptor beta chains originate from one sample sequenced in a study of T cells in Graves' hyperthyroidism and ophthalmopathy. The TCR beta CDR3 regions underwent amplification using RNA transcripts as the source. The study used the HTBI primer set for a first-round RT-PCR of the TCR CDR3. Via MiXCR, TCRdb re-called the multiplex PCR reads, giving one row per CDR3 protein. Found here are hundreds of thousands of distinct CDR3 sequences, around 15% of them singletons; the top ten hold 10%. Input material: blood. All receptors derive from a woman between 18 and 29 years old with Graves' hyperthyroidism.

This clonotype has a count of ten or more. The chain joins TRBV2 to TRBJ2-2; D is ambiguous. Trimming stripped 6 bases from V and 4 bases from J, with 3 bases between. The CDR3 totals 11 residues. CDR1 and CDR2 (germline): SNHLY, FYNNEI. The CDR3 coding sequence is TGTGCCAGCAGCGGCACCGGGGAGCTGTTTTTT. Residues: CASSGTGELFF.

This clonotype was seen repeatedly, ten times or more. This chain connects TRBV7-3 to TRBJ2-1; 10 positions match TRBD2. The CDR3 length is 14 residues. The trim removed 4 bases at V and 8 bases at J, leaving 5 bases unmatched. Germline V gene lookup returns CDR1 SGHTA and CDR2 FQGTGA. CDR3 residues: CASSSSGSRDEQFF. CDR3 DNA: TGTGCCAGCAGCTCTAGCGGGAGTAGGGATGAGCAGTTCTTC.

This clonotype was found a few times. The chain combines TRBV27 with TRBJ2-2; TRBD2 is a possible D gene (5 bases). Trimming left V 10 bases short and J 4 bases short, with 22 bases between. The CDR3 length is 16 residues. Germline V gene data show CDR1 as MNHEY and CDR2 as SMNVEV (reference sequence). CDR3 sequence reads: CATGGEGGRATGELFF. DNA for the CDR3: TGTGCCACCGGAGGTGAAGGCGGGCGTGCCACCGGGGAGCTGTTTTTT.

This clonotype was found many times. The CDR3 region has the DNA TGTGCCAGCAGCGCCTCGGCGGAGACCCAGTACTTC. Its protein is CASSASAETQYF. The chain is built from TRBV7-9 and TRBJ2-5, with no clear D. This CDR3 is built from 12 residues. Trimming stripped 5 bases from V and 5 bases from J, with 9 bases between. The germline V gene has CDR1 SEHNR and CDR2 FQNEAQ (reference sequence).

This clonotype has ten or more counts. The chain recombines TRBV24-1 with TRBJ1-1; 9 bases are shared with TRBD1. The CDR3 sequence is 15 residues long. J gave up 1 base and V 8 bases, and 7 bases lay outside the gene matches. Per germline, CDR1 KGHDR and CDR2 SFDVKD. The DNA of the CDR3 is TGTGCCACCACCGGGACAGGGACCAAGAACACTGAAGCTTTCTTT. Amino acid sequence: CATTGTGTKNTEAFF.

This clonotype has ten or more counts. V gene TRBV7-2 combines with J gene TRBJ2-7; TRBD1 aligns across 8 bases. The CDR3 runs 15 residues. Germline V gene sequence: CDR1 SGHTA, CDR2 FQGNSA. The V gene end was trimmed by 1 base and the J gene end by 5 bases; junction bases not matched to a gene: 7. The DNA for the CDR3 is TGTGCCAGCAGCTTAGGGGGGACAGGTGCCAACGAGCAGTACTTC. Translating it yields CASSLGGTGANEQYF.

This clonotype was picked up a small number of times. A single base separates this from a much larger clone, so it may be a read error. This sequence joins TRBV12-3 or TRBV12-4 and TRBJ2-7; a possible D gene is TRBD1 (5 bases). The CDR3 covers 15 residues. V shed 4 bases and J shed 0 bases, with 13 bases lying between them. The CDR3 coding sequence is TGTGCCAGCAGTTCCAACAGGCCCTACTCCTACGAGCAGTACTTC. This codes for CASSSNRPYSYEQYF.

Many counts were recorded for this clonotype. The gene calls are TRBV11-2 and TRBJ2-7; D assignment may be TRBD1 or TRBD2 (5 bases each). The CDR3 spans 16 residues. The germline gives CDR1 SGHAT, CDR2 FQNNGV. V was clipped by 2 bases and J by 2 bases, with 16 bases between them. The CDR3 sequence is CASSLTGEGRPYEQYF. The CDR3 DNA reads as TGTGCCAGCAGCTTAACTGGCGAGGGGCGTCCCTACGAGCAGTACTTC.

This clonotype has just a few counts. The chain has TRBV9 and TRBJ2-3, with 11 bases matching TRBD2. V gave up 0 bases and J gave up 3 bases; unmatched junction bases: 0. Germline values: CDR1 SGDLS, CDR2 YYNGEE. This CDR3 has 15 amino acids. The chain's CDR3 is CASSVGLAGTDTQYF. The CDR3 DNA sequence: TGTGCCAGCAGCGTAGGACTAGCGGGGACAGATACGCAGTATTTT.